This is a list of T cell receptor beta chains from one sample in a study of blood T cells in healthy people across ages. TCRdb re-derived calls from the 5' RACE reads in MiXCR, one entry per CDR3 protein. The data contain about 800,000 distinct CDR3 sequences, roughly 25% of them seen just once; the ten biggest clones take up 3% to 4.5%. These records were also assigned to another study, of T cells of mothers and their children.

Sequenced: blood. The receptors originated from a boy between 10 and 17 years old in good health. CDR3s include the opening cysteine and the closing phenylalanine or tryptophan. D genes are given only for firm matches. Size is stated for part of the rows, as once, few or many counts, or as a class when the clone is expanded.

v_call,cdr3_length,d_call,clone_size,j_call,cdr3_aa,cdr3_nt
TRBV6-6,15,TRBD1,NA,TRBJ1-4,CASSYRGTGSEKLFF,TGTGCCAGCAGTTATCGGGGGACAGGGAGTGAAAAACTGTTTTTT
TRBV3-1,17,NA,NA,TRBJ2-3,CASSQRSAGASTDTQYF,TGTGCCAGCAGCCAAAGGTCGGCCGGGGCATCCACAGATACGCAGTATTTT
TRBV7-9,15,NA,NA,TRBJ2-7,CASSLQRQITYEQYF,TGTGCCAGCAGCTTACAAAGACAGATAACCTACGAGCAGTACTTC
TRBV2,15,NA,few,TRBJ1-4,CASNEGQTNNEKLFF,TGTGCCAGCAACGAAGGACAGACGAATAATGAAAAACTGTTTTTT
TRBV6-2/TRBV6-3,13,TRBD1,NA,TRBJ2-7,CASSYLTGAEQYF,TGTGCCAGCAGTTACTTGACAGGGGCCGAGCAGTACTTC
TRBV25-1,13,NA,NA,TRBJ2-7,CASSDLAEGEQYF,TGTGCCAGCAGTGATCTGGCTGAGGGAGAGCAGTACTTC
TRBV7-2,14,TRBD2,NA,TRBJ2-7,CASSPTSEIYEQYF,TGTGCCAGCAGTCCCACTAGCGAGATCTACGAGCAGTACTTC
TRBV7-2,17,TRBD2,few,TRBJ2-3,CASSPSWAGVSTDTQYF,TGTGCCAGCAGCCCCAGCTGGGCGGGGGTCAGCACAGATACGCAGTATTTT
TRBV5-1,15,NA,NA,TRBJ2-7,CASSLGTGLLYEQYF,TGCGCCAGCAGCTTGGGAACAGGGCTTTTGTACGAGCAGTACTTC
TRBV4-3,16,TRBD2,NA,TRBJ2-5,CASSQEPSGGAETQYF,TGCGCCAGCAGCCAAGAACCTAGCGGGGGGGCAGAGACCCAGTACTTC
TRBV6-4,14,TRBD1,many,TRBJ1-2,CASSPGQGANGYTF,TGTGCCAGCAGTCCTGGACAGGGGGCAAATGGCTACACCTTC
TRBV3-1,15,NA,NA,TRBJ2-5,CASSQWSTGSETQYF,TGTGCCAGCAGCCAATGGAGTACCGGTTCGGAGACCCAGTACTTC
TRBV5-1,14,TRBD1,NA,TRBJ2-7,CASSSTGQAYEQYF,TGCGCCAGCAGCTCTACTGGACAGGCCTACGAGCAGTACTTC
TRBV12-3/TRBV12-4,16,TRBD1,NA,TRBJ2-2,CASSLFGTGYTGELFF,TGTGCCAGCAGTCTTTTCGGGACAGGGTACACCGGGGAGCTGTTTTTT
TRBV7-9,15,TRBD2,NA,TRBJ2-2,CASSPSGRGTGELFF,TGTGCCAGCAGCCCTAGCGGGAGAGGAACCGGGGAGCTGTTTTTT
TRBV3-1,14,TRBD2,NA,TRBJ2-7,CASSQASGGGEQYF,TGTGCCAGCAGCCAAGCTAGCGGGGGGGGCGAGCAGTACTTC
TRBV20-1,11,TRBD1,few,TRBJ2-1,CRTGLDNEQFF,TGCAGGACAGGGCTTGACAATGAGCAGTTCTTC
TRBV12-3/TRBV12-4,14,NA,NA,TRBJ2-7,CASSFTRAEYEQYF,TGTGCCAGCAGTTTTACGCGGGCGGAGTACGAGCAGTACTTC
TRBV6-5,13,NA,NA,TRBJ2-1,CTSTRGSYNEQFF,TGTACCAGCACGAGGGGCTCCTACAATGAGCAGTTCTTC
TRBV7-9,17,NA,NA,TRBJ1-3,CASSSTPHPFSGNTIYF,TGTGCCAGCAGCTCCACTCCGCACCCGTTCTCTGGAAACACCATATATTTT
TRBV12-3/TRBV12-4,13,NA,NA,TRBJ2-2,CASTQELTGELFF,TGTGCCAGCACCCAAGAACTCACCGGGGAGCTGTTTTTT
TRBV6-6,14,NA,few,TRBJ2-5,CASRPPGYQGTQYF,TGTGCCAGCAGGCCCCCGGGATACCAAGGGACCCAGTACTTC
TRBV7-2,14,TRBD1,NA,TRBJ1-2,CASSPNTGGYGYTF,TGTGCCAGCAGCCCAAATACAGGGGGCTATGGCTACACCTTC
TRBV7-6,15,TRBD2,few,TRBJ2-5,CASSFRTSGQETQYF,TGTGCCAGCAGCTTTAGGACTAGCGGACAAGAGACCCAGTACTTC
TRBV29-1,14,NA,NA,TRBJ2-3,CSASPGASTDTQYF,TGCAGCGCCTCGCCAGGGGCTAGCACAGATACGCAGTATTTT
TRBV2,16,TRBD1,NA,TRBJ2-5,CASFSKDRGVGETQYF,TGTGCCTCCTTTTCGAAAGACAGGGGTGTGGGAGAGACCCAGTACTTC
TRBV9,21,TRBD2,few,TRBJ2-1,CASSATTSSGTSGRGGNEQFF,TGTGCCAGCAGCGCCACAACAAGTTCCGGGACTAGCGGGAGGGGGGGCAATGAGCAGTTCTTC
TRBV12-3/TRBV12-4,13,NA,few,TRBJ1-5,CASSPLYNQPQHF,TGTGCCAGCAGTCCGCTATACAATCAGCCCCAGCATTTT
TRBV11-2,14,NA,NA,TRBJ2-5,CASRYQTGAETQYF,TGTGCCAGCAGATACCAGACAGGCGCAGAGACCCAGTACTTC